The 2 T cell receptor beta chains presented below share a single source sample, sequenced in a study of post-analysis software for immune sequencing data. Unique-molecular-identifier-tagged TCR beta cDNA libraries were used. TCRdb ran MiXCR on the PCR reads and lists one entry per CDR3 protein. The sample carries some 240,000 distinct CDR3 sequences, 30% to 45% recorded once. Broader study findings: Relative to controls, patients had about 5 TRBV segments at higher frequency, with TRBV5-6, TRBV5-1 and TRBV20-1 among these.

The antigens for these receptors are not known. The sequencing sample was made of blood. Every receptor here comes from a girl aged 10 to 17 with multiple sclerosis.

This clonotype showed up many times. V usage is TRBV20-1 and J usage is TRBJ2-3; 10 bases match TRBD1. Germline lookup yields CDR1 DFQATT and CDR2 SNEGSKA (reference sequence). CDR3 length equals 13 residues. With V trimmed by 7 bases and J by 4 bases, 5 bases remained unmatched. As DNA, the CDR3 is TGCAGTGAGGAGGGACAGGGGCCAGATACGCAGTATTTT. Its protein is CSEEGQGPDTQYF.

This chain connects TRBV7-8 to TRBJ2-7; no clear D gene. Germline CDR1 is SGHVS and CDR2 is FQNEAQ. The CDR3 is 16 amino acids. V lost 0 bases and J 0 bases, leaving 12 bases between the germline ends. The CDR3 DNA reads TGTGCCAGCAGCTTAGCCTTCTGGAAAGACTCCTACGAGCAGTACTTC. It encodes CASSLAFWKDSYEQYF. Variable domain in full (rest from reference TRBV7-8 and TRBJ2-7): GAGVSQSPRYKVAKRGQDVALRCDPISGHVSLFWYQQALGQGPEFLTYFQNEAQLDKSGLPSDRFFAERPEGSVSTLKIQRTQQEDSAVYLCASSLAFWKDSYEQYFGPGTRLTVT.